The 14 T cell receptor beta chains below were found in one sample sequenced in a study of OX40 agonist ivuxolimab in advanced cancers. TCRdb keeps only in-frame clones here, not all; method: immunoSEQ multiplex PCR. The sample gives 55,000 to 85,000 clones, 75% to 85% of which show up once; 0.95% to 1.5% is in the top ten. The material was CD4+ or CD8+ T cells sorted from blood, obtained in a trial of the OX40 agonist ivuxolimab. The receptor source for this set is an adult with an advanced solid tumor such as melanoma, head and neck, liver or kidney cancer.

This chain links TRBV5-4 with TRBJ2-2; no reliable D call. V was shortened by 0 bases and J by 1 base, with 7 bases between the two germline ends. CDR1 is SGHNT, CDR2 YYREEE, per germline (reference sequence). The CDR3 length is 15 residues. CDR3 nucleotide sequence: TGTGCCAGCAGCTTGGGGACGGTGAACACCGGGGAGCTGTTTTTT. This sequence encodes CASSLGTVNTGELFF.

CDR3 sequence: CASNTLGSGANVLTF. In nucleotides, the CDR3 is TGTGCCAGCAACACCTTAGGATCTGGGGCCAACGTCCTGACTTTC. The rearrangement links TRBV6-6 to TRBJ2-6; D unresolved. The CDR3 is 15 amino acids. The V and J ends lost 7 bases and 1 base respectively, with 11 bases between them. The germline V gene encodes CDR1 MNHNY and CDR2 SVGAGI (reference sequence).

Only one count was recorded for this clone. The chain uses TRBV11-3 and TRBJ2-1; TRBD2 agrees at 15 bases. V was clipped by 5 bases and J by 4 bases; unmatched bases: 3. The germline V gene has CDR1 SGHNT and CDR2 YENEEA. The CDR3 contains 16 residues. The CDR3 DNA reads TGTGCCAGCAGCCTGGGACTAGCGGGGGGTTACAATGAGCAGTTCTTC. This translates into CASSLGLAGGYNEQFF.

This clone occurred a few times. Other DNA sequences in this sample translate to the same CDR3. The V gene is TRBV20-1, the J gene TRBJ2-7; unclear D gene. The V and J ends lost 1 base and 3 bases respectively, with 4 bases between them. The CDR3 is 11 residues long. In germline, CDR1 is DFQATT, CDR2 SNEGSKA (reference sequence). CDR3 amino acids: CSARADYEQYF. The CDR3 coding sequence is TGCAGTGCTAGAGCTGACTACGAGCAGTACTTC.

This clone was seen more than once but under ten times. The genes are TRBV19 and TRBJ2-4; no clear D gene. This CDR3 comprises 14 residues. V shed 0 bases and J shed 9 bases, with 12 bases lying between them. CDR1 is LNHDA, CDR2 SQIVND, per germline (reference sequence). CDR3 region: CASSIDPYHSIQYF. The DNA for the CDR3 is TGTGCCAGTAGTATAGATCCTTATCACTCCATTCAGTACTTC.

The rearrangement links TRBV7-2 to TRBJ2-5; D is perhaps TRBD2 (6 bases). The CDR3 has 13 residues. The V end lost 7 bases, the J end lost 5 bases, and 14 bases lay between the germline ends. CDR1 and CDR2 (germline): SGHTA, FQGNSA. Written as DNA, the CDR3 is TGTGCCAGCACCCCAGGTGGGGGGGAGACCCAGTACTTC. Its translation: CASTPGGGETQYF.

The rearrangement links TRBV19 to TRBJ2-3; 7 bases are a match to TRBD1. J was trimmed by 3 bases and V by 6 bases; bases with no gene match: 9. CDR3 size: 15 residues. Germline CDR1 is LNHDA and CDR2 is SQIVND (reference sequence). CDR3 nucleotides: TGTGCCAGTAGCCTGGGGACAGTCAGAACAGATACGCAGTATTTT. This gives the protein CASSLGTVRTDTQYF. Based on the CDR3 plus reference TRBV19 and TRBJ2-3, the full variable domain is DGGITQSPKYLFRKEGQNVTLSCEQNLNHDAMYWYRQDPGQGLRLIYYSQIVNDFQKGDIAEGYSVSREKKESFPLTVTSAQKNPTAFYLCASSLGTVRTDTQYFGPGTRLTVL.

This clone was seen a handful of times. The chain joins TRBV11-2 to TRBJ2-2; D may be TRBD1 (6 bases). The V gene lost 6 bases and the J gene lost 5 bases, with 19 bases spanning the gap. Germline loops: CDR1 SGHAT, CDR2 FQNNGV. This CDR3 has 16 residues. The CDR3 loop is CASRRLQGLRTGELFF. CDR3 DNA: TGTGCCAGCAGACGTTTACAGGGATTGCGGACCGGGGAGCTGTTTTTT.

V is TRBV6-5 and J is TRBJ1-4; 9 bases agree with TRBD1. The trim removed 4 bases at V and 7 bases at J, leaving 7 bases unmatched. The germline CDR1 and CDR2 sequences are MNHEY and SVGAGI. The CDR3 loop spans 15 amino acids. The chain's CDR3 is CASSLLQGASEKLFF. CDR3 sequence (DNA): TGTGCCAGCAGTTTGCTACAGGGGGCGAGTGAAAAACTGTTTTTT.

The V gene is TRBV15, the J gene TRBJ1-5; unclear D gene. The V and J ends lost 4 bases and 6 bases respectively, with 13 bases between them. This CDR3 is 14 amino acids long. Germline CDR1 reads LNHNV; CDR2 reads YYDKDF (reference sequence). The CDR3 is CATSKGRFGQPQHF. For the CDR3, the DNA is TGTGCCACCAGCAAAGGCAGGTTCGGTCAGCCCCAGCATTTT.

This clone occurred a few times. This rearrangement joins TRBV11-2 to TRBJ1-6; D unclear. The CDR3 is 13 amino acids. V was clipped by 2 bases and J by 9 bases, with 8 bases between them. Germline V gene lookup returns CDR1 SGHAT and CDR2 FQNNGV. This CDR3 is CASSLYNGSPLHF. CDR3 DNA sequence: TGTGCCAGCAGCTTATACAACGGTTCACCCCTCCACTTT.

The chain employs TRBV5-6 and TRBJ1-5; no definite D call. The CDR3 runs 15 residues. Per germline, CDR1 SGHDT and CDR2 YYEEEE. V was clipped by 1 base and J by 2 bases, with 10 bases between them. This chain's CDR3 is CASSLNDRGNQPQHF. The CDR3 nucleotides are TGTGCCAGCAGCTTGAACGACCGTGGCAATCAGCCCCAGCATTTT.

The chain joins TRBV30 to TRBJ1-3; 8 bases map to TRBD1. The CDR3 has 14 residues. The junction had 2 bases not matched to a gene; V was cut back by 4 bases and J by 0 bases. Germline V CDR1 and CDR2: GTSNPN, SVGIG (reference sequence). The CDR3: CAWNTGGSGNTIYF. CDR3 in DNA: TGTGCCTGGAACACAGGGGGCTCTGGAAACACCATATATTTT.

By sample share, this clone is medium-sized (0.01 to 0.1%). The V call is TRBV7-9, the J call TRBJ2-7; possible D gene TRBD2, 6 bases. CDR3 length: 16 amino acids. Germline-derived CDR1 and CDR2 are SEHNR and FQNEAQ (reference sequence). V was clipped by 5 bases and J by 3 bases, with 20 bases between them. Written as DNA, the CDR3 is TGTGCCAGCAGCCGGACGGGGTCTAGGGACTTCTACGAGCAGTACTTC. This encodes CASSRTGSRDFYEQYF.